This T cell receptor (beta chain) was identified in a study of Tregs in tolerant kidney transplant recipients (dated by TCRdb to about 2019). About the full investigation: TCRbeta sequencing was used in the study to identify donor-specific regulatory T cells before combined kidney and bone marrow transplantation, and the identified cells were then tracked after transplant. TCRbeta repertoire sequencing was used in 3 healthy controls to compare several methods for expanding Tregs specific for an allogeneic donor.

Genomic DNA was extracted from sorted cells with the QIAGEN DNeasy Blood and Tissue Kit for TCRbeta CDR3 sequencing. Through immunoSEQ, high-throughput TCRbeta CDR3 sequencing was done commercially, including PCR amplification with internal controls and bias correction. The source study handled its data this way. A unique productive TCRbeta sequence was defined by the CDR3 nucleotide sequence when primers matched, and otherwise by the CDR3 amino acid sequence together with the Vbeta and Jbeta genes. To correct for sorting error, sequences found in more than one sorted population at a frequency ratio of 2:1 or less were discarded, and the remaining shared sequences were assigned to the population with the higher frequency. Sequences were defined as donor-reactive when expanded at least 5-fold in CFSE-low cells versus unstimulated cells and present at a frequency of at least 0.01% in CFSE-low cells. Jensen-Shannon divergence calculated on the top 100 TCRbeta sequences ranked by frequency was used to measure repertoire divergence. When a sample had multiple sequencing runs, each run was corrected for sorting error separately and the runs were then pooled. Entries here come from immuneACCESS through TCRdb and include only in-frame sequences with V and J called. Some clones fail to appear in such tables; in the studies checked, an unresolved V gene covers under half of the shortfall, and the cause of the remainder is unknown. That table gives V, J and clone size, and the DNA gave D and trimming. Across this sample there are some 240,000 clones, with roughly 84% seen only once. About 0.68% of the sample rests with the top ten.

What the authors observed across the whole study: The study was limited by small patient numbers, and the findings need validation in larger populations and under other immunosuppression protocols. The most biologically relevant and donor-specific TCRbeta repertoire appeared to be identified by expanding Tregs with activated donor B cells. Although technical replication error seemed to be minimal, the question of biological reproducibility was not addressed directly.

Unstimulated Tregs (CD4+CD25+CD127-), CD4+ non-Tregs (CD4+CD25-), CD4 and CD8 cells were FACS-sorted from thawed PBMCs. Healthy control blood came either as purchased buffy coats or from healthy volunteers. Healthy control blood was processed by Ficoll density gradient to PBMCs and cryopreserved; patient PBMCs were collected before and after transplant. With regard to this clone: Its binding antigen is unknown. It has no much larger one-base neighbor in the sample; base qualities were not kept.

Material: CD4+ T cells from blood. This receptor was obtained from a human donor in good health.

The CDR3 has the sequence CASYRGLGTEAFF. The DNA is TGTGCCAGCTACAGGGGGTTGGGCACTGAAGCTTTCTTT. Recombination connected TRBV6-1 to TRBJ1-1; 8 middle bases align to TRBD1. There are 13 amino acids in the CDR3, from cysteine to phenylalanine inclusive. Only the CDR3 DNA stays, 39 bases, in frame from base 1. V lost 8 bases and J lost 4 bases, and the count of bases not matched to a germline gene is 6. Looking up the germline V gene yields CDR1 MNHNS and CDR2 SASEGT.